One sample yielded the 23 T cell receptor beta chains listed below, sequenced in a study of glioma-infiltrating T cells. TCR alpha and beta CDR3 regions were amplified from RNA using iRepertoire nested multiplex PCR. TCRdb processed the multiplex PCR reads anew with MiXCR; each CDR3 protein has one entry. This sample has tens of thousands of distinct CDR3 sequences; 20% to 25% occur once, and the top ten carry around 7%. Sequenced material: glioma tissue, nonneoplastic brain tissue, or PBMCs (not recorded which). The receptors originated from a human donor with low-grade glioma or glioblastoma, undergoing nonglioma brain surgery, or in good health (not recorded which).

The chain employs TRBV7-9 and TRBJ1-1; 7 positions match TRBD1. Germline V lookup: CDR1 SEHNR, CDR2 FQNEAQ (reference sequence). V shed 4 bases, J shed 4 bases, and the junction held 9 bases outside the gene matches. The CDR3 has 15 amino acids. The CDR3 region has the DNA TGTGCCAGCAGCTGGGACAGATCCTTGGGCACTGAAGCTTTCTTT. This sequence encodes CASSWDRSLGTEAFF.

In this sample, this clonotype turned up a few times. The J gene is TRBJ1-2, the V gene TRBV12-3 or TRBV12-4; 9 bases are shared with TRBD1. With 6 bases clipped from V and 7 bases from J, the junction kept 3 bases outside the gene matches. This CDR3 has 12 residues. CDR3 protein: CASRRTGVGYTF. The CDR3 DNA is TGTGCCAGCAGACGGACAGGGGTTGGCTACACCTTC.

This clonotype was seen ten or more times. The chain has TRBV2 and TRBJ2-1; 11 nucleotides match TRBD2. V shed 8 bases and J 8 bases; nucleotides not matched to a gene: 8. Germline V gene data show CDR1 as SNHLY and CDR2 as FYNNEI. This CDR3 spans 14 amino acids. CDR3 in amino acids: CASQVAGGPYEQFF. CDR3 in DNA: TGTGCCAGCCAAGTAGCGGGGGGGCCGTATGAGCAGTTCTTC.

This clonotype showed up many times. The chain employs TRBV3-1 and TRBJ2-3; D not resolved. Trimming cost V 4 bases and J 0 bases, with 8 bases left between them. CDR1 is LGHDT, CDR2 YNNKEL, per germline (reference sequence). This CDR3 has 14 residues. In nucleotides, the CDR3 is TGTGCCAGCAGCCCCACTTCTAGCACAGATACGCAGTATTTT. Translating it yields CASSPTSSTDTQYF.

The V and J genes are TRBV10-1 and TRBJ2-7, with D perhaps given as TRBD1 or TRBD2 (5 bases each). The CDR3 is 12 residues long. Per germline, CDR1 WNHNN and CDR2 SYGVQD (reference sequence). Deletions cut 0 bases from V and 13 bases from J, with 13 bases between. The CDR3 is CASSESKGRIYF. CDR3 nucleotide sequence: TGCGCCAGCAGTGAGTCGAAGGGACGGATTTACTTC.

This clonotype was observed at least ten times. The rearrangement uses TRBV2 and TRBJ2-3; D is possibly TRBD2 (5 bases). The germline V gene encodes CDR1 SNHLY and CDR2 FYNNEI. The CDR3 has 14 amino acids. V lost 6 bases, J lost 5 bases, and 15 bases lay in between. CDR3 in amino acids: CASSRNGLLDTQYF. The DNA for the CDR3 is TGTGCCAGCAGCAGGAACGGACTTCTAGATACGCAGTATTTT.

This clonotype has just one count. V usage is TRBV19 and J usage is TRBJ2-5; 8 nucleotides align to TRBD1. This CDR3 comprises 15 residues. Germline trimming cut 2 bases from V and 1 base from J; bases unmatched to any gene: 3. Looked up from germline, CDR1 is LNHDA and CDR2 is SQIVND (reference sequence). In nucleotides, the CDR3 is TGTGCCAGTAGTATAATTGGGACAGGCCAAGAGACCCAGTACTTC. Translation: CASSIIGTGQETQYF.

This clonotype turned up a few times. The J gene is TRBJ1-6, the V gene TRBV14; 10 bases fit TRBD1. Trimming took 4 bases from V and 9 from J; bases not matched to a gene: 6. CDR1 SGHDN and CDR2 FVKESK come from the germline V gene. CDR3 length: 15 residues. The CDR3 spells CASSRSGQGSSPLHF. CDR3 DNA sequence: TGTGCCAGCAGCCGATCGGGACAGGGGAGTTCACCCCTCCACTTT. Looking up the rest from reference TRBV14 and TRBJ1-6 gives the full variable domain: EAGVTQFPSHSVIEKGQTVTLRCDPISGHDNLYWYRRVMGKEIKFLLHFVKESKQDESGMPNNRFLAERTGGTYSTLKVQPAELEDSGVYFCASSRSGQGSSPLHFGNGTRLTVT.

The rearrangement uses TRBV12-3 or TRBV12-4 and TRBJ2-7; D uncertain. The CDR3 totals 15 residues. Trimming cost V 5 bases and J 2 bases, with 16 bases left between them. CDR3 sequence reads: CASSPPEGLAYEQYF. DNA for the CDR3: TGTGCCAGCAGTCCGCCGGAAGGGTTGGCCTACGAGCAGTACTTC.

This clonotype was seen only a few times. This chain joins TRBV2 and TRBJ1-5; 7 nucleotides agree with TRBD1. Germline V gene lookup returns CDR1 SNHLY and CDR2 FYNNEI. After removal of 7 bases from V and 4 bases from J, the junction contained 4 bases not matched to a gene. The CDR3 consists of 13 residues. In DNA, the CDR3 is TGTGCCAGCATAGGGACAGCAAATCAGCCCCAGCATTTT. Its protein product is CASIGTANQPQHF.

This sequence joins TRBV12-3 or TRBV12-4 and TRBJ2-7, with D perhaps TRBD1 (6 bases). With 2 bases removed from V and 4 bases from J, the gap between germline ends came to 15 bases. CDR3 length: 15 amino acids. CDR3 region: CASSLRYRGGYEQYF. The CDR3 nucleotides are TGTGCCAGCAGTTTAAGGTATCGAGGGGGATACGAGCAGTACTTC.

This clonotype appeared many times. This sequence joins TRBV19 and TRBJ2-7; 9 bases fit TRBD1. With 4 bases clipped from V and 4 bases from J, the junction kept 5 bases outside the gene matches. Germline V lookup: CDR1 LNHDA, CDR2 SQIVND (reference sequence). The CDR3 loop spans 14 amino acids. The CDR3 sequence is CASSKGQGMYEQYF. In nucleotides, the CDR3 is TGTGCCAGTAGTAAAGGACAGGGGATGTACGAGCAGTACTTC.

This clonotype was detected only a few times. The rearrangement links TRBV18 to TRBJ2-1, with TRBD1 matching over 7 bases. This CDR3 region has 15 residues. The V and J ends lost 3 bases and 7 bases, in that order; junction bases with no gene match: 9. CDR1 is KGHSH and CDR2 is LQKENI in the germline V gene. The CDR3 here is CASSPVSTGRNEQFF. As DNA, the CDR3 is TGTGCCAGCTCACCGGTTTCGACAGGGCGGAATGAGCAGTTCTTC.

On this clonotype itself: This may arise from a read error, as a much more abundant clone is one base away. The chain uses TRBV6-1 and TRBJ1-4; maybe TRBD1 (5 bases). The germline V and J ends were trimmed by 1 base and 3 bases, with 12 bases remaining between them. The CDR3 has 16 residues. Germline loops: CDR1 MNHNS, CDR2 SASEGT. Here the CDR3 reads CASSEEATVPNEKLFF. In DNA, the CDR3 is TGTGCCAGCAGTGAAGAAGCGACAGTCCCTAATGAAAAACTGTTTTTT.

This chain joins TRBV6-1 and TRBJ1-2; TRBD1 is a possible D gene (6 bases). The CDR3 length is 15 residues. With 7 bases removed from V and 8 bases from J, the gap between germline ends came to 23 bases. Germline assignment: CDR1 MNHNS and CDR2 SASEGT. The CDR3 sequence is CASTYQGSGERGYTF. CDR3 DNA sequence: TGTGCCAGCACCTATCAGGGGTCAGGGGAGAGGGGCTACACCTTC.

At least ten counts were recorded for this clonotype. This rearrangement joins TRBV6-1 to TRBJ2-7; 8 bases match TRBD1. The CDR3 totals 13 residues. CDR1 and CDR2 (germline): MNHNS, SASEGT. V shed 6 bases and J 6 bases; nucleotides not matched to a gene: 7. CDR3 residues: CASRPDRGGEQYF. The CDR3 DNA reads TGTGCCAGCAGACCCGACAGGGGTGGCGAGCAGTACTTC.

At least ten counts were recorded for this clonotype. The chain links TRBV6-1 to TRBJ2-1; TRBD1 agrees at 9 bases. CDR3 size: 15 residues. Trimming removed 6 bases from V and 0 bases from J; junction bases left unmatched: 3. Germline CDR1 MNHNS, CDR2 SASEGT. CDR3: CASRETGGSYNEQFF. DNA of the CDR3: TGTGCCAGCAGGGAGACAGGGGGCTCCTACAATGAGCAGTTCTTC.

Only a few counts were recorded for this clonotype. The chain links TRBV5-1 to TRBJ2-7; the match to TRBD2 covers 12 bases. Germline lookup yields CDR1 SGHRS and CDR2 YFSETQ. There are 16 residues in the CDR3. The V segment lost 3 bases and the J segment 2 bases; nucleotides outside the gene matches: 6. The CDR3 here is CASSSRLAGDPYEQYF. In nucleotides, the CDR3 is TGCGCCAGCAGCTCTAGACTAGCGGGGGATCCCTACGAGCAGTACTTC.

This clonotype was detected ten times or more. This sequence joins TRBV6-2 or TRBV6-3 and TRBJ1-5, with 7 bases aligning to TRBD1. Germline lookup yields CDR1 MNHEY and CDR2 SVGEGT. With 8 bases clipped from V and 4 bases from J, the junction kept 2 bases outside the gene matches. The CDR3 extends over 12 amino acids. In nucleotides, the CDR3 is TGTGCCAGCGGGACAGTAAATCAGCCCCAGCATTTT. Protein sequence: CASGTVNQPQHF.

This clonotype is a singleton in its sample. A much bigger clone sits one base away, suggesting this may be a read error. The rearrangement joins TRBV6-1 to TRBJ2-5, with 8 bases fitting TRBD1. CDR3 length equals 15 residues. Germline values: CDR1 MNHNS, CDR2 SASEGT. CDR3 in DNA: TGTGCCAGCAGTTTACAAAGGACAGGGCGAGAGACCGAGTACTTC. This encodes CASSLQRTGRETEYF.

As concerns this clonotype: A read error may explain this, as a much larger clone is one base away. The chain combines TRBV12-3 or TRBV12-4 with TRBJ1-1, with D possibly TRBD1 on 6 matching bases. This CDR3 has 14 residues. The CDR3: CASSPIQGRTEALF. The DNA of the CDR3 is TGTGCCAGCAGCCCAATCCAGGGGAGGACTGAAGCTTTATTT.

The chain is built from TRBV20-1 and TRBJ1-5, with 7 bases aligning to TRBD1. Germline V gene sequence: CDR1 DFQATT, CDR2 SNEGSKA (reference sequence). The CDR3 has 14 residues. V shed 6 bases and J 9 bases; nucleotides not matched to a gene: 14. The CDR3 loop reads CSATSTGSLLPQHF. The CDR3 DNA reads TGCAGTGCCACTTCGACAGGGAGTCTGCTGCCCCAGCATTTT.

This clonotype has at least ten counts. V and J are TRBV6-1 and TRBJ2-3, with 10 bases lining up with TRBD2. This CDR3 is 13 amino acids long. The V gene end was trimmed by 8 bases and the J gene end by 5 bases; junction bases not matched to a gene: 4. The germline V gene has CDR1 MNHNS and CDR2 SASEGT. In DNA form, the CDR3 reads TGTGCCAGCCTAGCGGGAGTAGGAGATACGCAGTATTTT. Residues: CASLAGVGDTQYF.